This T cell receptor (beta chain) appears in the sequencing data of a study of technical replicates of blood from a few donors. This clone was seen once. The method was immunoSEQ multiplex PCR; TCRdb's version includes in-frame clones alone and lacks a portion of them. The repertoire holds 70,000 to 85,000 clones, with roughly 89% as singletons. The CDR3 is 11 residues long. V lost 8 bases and J 7 bases, leaving 12 bases between the germline ends. Germline-derived CDR1 and CDR2 are DFQATT and SNEGSKA (reference sequence). Material for sequencing was T cells isolated from PBMCs. This TCR was sampled from a human donor in good health. This chain uses TRBV20-1 with TRBJ2-1, with D possibly matching TRBD2 (7 bases). In DNA, the CDR3 is TGCAGTACCGGGGGGCGTAATGAGCAGTTCTTC. Protein product: CSTGGRNEQFF.